The present T cell receptor (beta chain) was sequenced within a study of shared T cell receptors in the human thymus. Produced via immunoSEQ multiplex PCR; TCRdb's table is partial and in-frame only. The data hold hundreds of thousands of clones, with over 75% observed a single time. The germline V gene has CDR1 MNHEY and CDR2 SMNVEV (reference sequence). Between the trimmed V and J ends, which lost 3 bases and 2 bases, there was a span of 17 bases. This CDR3 has 16 amino acids. This sample also appeared in a second study, on human thymus T cells. This second report adds: Surgeons resected thymus tissue during corrective heart surgery. Thymic and blood repertoires appeared to carry a bias in their V and J gene usage. Unrelated individuals had highly overlapping thymic repertoires, as reported in related research.

This TCR was sampled from a girl under two years old with a congenital heart defect. The rearrangement uses TRBV27 and TRBJ2-7; perhaps TRBD1 as D (6 bases). Sequenced: thymocytes. The CDR3 here is CASSFNRDRAPYEQYF. The CDR3 bases are TGTGCCAGCAGTTTCAACAGGGATCGGGCACCCTACGAGCAGTACTTC.